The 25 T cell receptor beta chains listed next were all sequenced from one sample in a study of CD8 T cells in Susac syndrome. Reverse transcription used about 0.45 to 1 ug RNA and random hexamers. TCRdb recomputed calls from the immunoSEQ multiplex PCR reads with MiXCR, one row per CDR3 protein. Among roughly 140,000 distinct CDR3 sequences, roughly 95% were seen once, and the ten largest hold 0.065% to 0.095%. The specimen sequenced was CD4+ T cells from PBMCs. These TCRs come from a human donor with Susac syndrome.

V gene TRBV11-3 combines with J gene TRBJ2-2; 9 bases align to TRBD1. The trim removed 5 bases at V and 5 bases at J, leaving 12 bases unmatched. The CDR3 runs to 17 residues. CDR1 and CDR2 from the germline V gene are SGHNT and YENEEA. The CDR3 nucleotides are TGTGCCAGCAGCCCGGGACAGGGATTCGCAAGGACCGGGGAGCTGTTTTTT. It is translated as CASSPGQGFARTGELFF.

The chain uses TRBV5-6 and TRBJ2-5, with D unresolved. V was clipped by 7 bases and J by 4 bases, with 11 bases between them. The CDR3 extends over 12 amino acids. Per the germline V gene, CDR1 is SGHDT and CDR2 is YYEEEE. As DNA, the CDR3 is TGTGCCAGCTCGACACCTTCAGAGACCCAGTACTTC. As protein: CASSTPSETQYF.

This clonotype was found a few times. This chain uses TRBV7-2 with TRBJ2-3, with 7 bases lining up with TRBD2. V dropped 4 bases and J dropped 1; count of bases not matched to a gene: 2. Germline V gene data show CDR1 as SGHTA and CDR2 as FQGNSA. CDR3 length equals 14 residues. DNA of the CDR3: TGTGCCAGCAGCTGGGGGAGGGGCACAGATACGCAGTATTTT. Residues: CASSWGRGTDTQYF.

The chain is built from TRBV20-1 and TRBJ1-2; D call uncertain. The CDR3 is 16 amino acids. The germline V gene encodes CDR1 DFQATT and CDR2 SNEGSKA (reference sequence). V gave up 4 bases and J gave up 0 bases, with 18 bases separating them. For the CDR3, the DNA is TGCAGTGCTATACCCCTATCAAGGGCGACTAACTATGGCTACACCTTC. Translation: CSAIPLSRATNYGYTF.

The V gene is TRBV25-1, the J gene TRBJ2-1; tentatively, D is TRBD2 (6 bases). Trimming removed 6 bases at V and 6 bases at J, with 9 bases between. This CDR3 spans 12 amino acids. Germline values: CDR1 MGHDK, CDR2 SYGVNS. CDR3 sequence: CASRTTSNEQFF. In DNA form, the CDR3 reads TGTGCCAGCAGGACGACTAGCAATGAGCAGTTCTTC. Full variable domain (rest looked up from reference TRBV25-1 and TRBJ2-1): EADIYQTPRYLVIGTGKKITLECSQTMGHDKMYWYQQDPGMELHLIHYSYGVNSTEKGDLSSESTVSRIRTEHFPLTLESARPSHTSQYLCASRTTSNEQFFGPGTRLTVL.

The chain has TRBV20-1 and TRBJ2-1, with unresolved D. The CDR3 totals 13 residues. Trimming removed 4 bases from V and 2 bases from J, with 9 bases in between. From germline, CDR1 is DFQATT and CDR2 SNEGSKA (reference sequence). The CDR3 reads CSAKGGTYNEQFF. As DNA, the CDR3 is TGCAGTGCTAAGGGCGGAACCTACAATGAGCAGTTCTTC.

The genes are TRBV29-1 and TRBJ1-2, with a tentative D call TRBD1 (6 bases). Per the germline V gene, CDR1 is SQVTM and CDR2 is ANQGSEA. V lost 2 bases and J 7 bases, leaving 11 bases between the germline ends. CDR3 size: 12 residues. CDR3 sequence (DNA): TGCAGCGTTGAATGGGGGCGAGGTGGCTACACCTTC. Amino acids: CSVEWGRGGYTF.

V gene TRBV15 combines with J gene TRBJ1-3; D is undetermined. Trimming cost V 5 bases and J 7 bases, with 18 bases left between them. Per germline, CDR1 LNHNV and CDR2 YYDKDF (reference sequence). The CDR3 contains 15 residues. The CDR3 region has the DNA TGTGCCACCAGCCCCAGTCGGGGAAACCCTAACACCATATATTTT. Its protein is CATSPSRGNPNTIYF.

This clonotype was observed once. CDR3 sequence: CASSPRFRSGYTF. The CDR3, as DNA: TGTGCCAGCAGTCCCAGATTTCGGTCGGGCTACACCTTC. The chain links TRBV27 to TRBJ1-2; D call uncertain. The V gene's germline CDR1 is MNHEY and CDR2 SMNVEV (reference sequence). CDR3 length equals 13 residues. The V gene lost 5 bases and the J gene lost 8 bases, with 15 bases spanning the gap.

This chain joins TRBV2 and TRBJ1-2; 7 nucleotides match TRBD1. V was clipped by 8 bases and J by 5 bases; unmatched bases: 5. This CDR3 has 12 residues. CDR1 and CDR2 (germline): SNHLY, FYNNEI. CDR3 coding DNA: TGTGCCAGCGACAGGGAAGAGTATGGCTACACCTTC. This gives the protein CASDREEYGYTF. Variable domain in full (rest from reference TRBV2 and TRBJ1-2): EPEVTQTPSHQVTQMGQEVILRCVPISNHLYFYWYRQILGQKVEFLVSFYNNEISEKSEIFDDQFSVERPDGSNFTLKIRSTKLEDSAMYFCASDREEYGYTFGSGTRLTVV.

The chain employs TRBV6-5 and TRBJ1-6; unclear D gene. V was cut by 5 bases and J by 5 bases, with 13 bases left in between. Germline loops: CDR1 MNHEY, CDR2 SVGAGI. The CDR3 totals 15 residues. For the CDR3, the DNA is TGTGCCAGCAGTCGGTTTCGGGGTGATAATTCACCCCTCCACTTT. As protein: CASSRFRGDNSPLHF.

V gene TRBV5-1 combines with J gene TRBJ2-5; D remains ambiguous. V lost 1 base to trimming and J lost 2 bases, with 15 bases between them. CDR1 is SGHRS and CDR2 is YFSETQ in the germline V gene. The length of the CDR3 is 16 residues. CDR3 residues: CASSLIWAGRQETQYF. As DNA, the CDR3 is TGCGCCAGCAGCTTGATCTGGGCTGGCCGACAAGAGACCCAGTACTTC. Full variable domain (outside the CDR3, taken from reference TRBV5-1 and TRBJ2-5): KAGVTQTPRYLIKTRGQQVTLSCSPISGHRSVSWYQQTPGQGLQFLFEYFSETQRNKGNFPGRFSGRQFSNSRSEMNVSTLELGDSALYLCASSLIWAGRQETQYFGPGTRLLVL.

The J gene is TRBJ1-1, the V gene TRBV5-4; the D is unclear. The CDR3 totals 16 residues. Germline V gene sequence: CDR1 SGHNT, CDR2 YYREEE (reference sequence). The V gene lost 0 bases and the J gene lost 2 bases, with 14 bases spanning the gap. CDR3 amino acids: CASSLDGLGINTEAFF. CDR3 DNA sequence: TGTGCCAGCAGCTTGGACGGTCTGGGGATCAACACTGAAGCTTTCTTT.

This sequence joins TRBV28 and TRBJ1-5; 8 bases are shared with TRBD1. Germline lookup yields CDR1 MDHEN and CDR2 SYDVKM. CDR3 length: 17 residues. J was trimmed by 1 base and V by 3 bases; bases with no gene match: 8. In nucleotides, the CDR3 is TGTGCCAGCAGTTTTGGACCAGGGGGCCGGAGCAATCAGCCCCAGCATTTT. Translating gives CASSFGPGGRSNQPQHF.

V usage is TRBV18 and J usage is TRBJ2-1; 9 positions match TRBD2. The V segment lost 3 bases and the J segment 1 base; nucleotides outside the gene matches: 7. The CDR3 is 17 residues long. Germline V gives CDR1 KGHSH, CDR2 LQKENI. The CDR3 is CASSPLGSGGSYNEQFF. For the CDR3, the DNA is TGTGCCAGCTCACCCCTGGGTAGCGGGGGTTCCTACAATGAGCAGTTCTTC.

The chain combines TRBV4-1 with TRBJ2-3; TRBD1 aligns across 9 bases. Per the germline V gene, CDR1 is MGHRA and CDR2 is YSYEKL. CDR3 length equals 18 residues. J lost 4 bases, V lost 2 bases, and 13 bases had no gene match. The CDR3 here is CASSQTSGGTGHADTQYF. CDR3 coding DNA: TGCGCCAGCAGCCAAACCTCCGGCGGGACAGGGCATGCAGATACGCAGTATTTT.

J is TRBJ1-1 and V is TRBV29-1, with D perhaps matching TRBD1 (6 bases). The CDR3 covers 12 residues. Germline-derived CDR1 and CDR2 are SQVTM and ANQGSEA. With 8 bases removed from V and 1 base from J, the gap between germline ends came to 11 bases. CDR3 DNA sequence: TGCAGCACAGGGCGGGGGAACACTGAAGCTTTCTTT. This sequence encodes CSTGRGNTEAFF.

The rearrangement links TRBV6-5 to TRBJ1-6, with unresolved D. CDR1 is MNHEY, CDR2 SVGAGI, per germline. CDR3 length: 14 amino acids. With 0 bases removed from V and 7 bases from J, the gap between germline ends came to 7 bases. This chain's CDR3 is CASSYSMSNSPLHF. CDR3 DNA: TGTGCCAGCAGTTACTCGATGAGCAATTCACCCCTCCACTTT.

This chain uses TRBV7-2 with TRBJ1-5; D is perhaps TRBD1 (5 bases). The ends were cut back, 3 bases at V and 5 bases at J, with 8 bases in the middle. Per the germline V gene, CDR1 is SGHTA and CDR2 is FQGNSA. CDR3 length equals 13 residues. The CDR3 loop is CASSFRGDQPQHF. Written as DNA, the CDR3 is TGTGCCAGCAGCTTCCGGGGGGATCAGCCCCAGCATTTT.

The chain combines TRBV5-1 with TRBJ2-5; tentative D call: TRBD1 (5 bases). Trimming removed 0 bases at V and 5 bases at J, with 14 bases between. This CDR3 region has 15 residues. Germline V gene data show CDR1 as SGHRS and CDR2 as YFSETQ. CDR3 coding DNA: TGCGCCAGCAGCTTGGTGGCAGGGAAAGGGGAGACCCAGTACTTC. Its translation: CASSLVAGKGETQYF.

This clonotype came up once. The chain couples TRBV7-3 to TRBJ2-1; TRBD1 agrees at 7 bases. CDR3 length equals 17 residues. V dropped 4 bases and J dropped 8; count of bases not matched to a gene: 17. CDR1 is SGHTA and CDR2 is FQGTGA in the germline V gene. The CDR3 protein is CASSSTPGQAGWDEQFF. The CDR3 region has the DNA TGTGCCAGCAGCTCAACCCCCGGACAGGCGGGTTGGGATGAGCAGTTCTTC.

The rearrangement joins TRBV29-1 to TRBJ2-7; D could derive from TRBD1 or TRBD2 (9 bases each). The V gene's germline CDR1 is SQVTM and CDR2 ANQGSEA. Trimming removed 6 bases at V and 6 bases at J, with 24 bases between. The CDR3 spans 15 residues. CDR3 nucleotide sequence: TGCAGCGTATCCCCTAGCGGGACAGGGAAGGCCGAGCAGTACTTC. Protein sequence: CSVSPSGTGKAEQYF.

CDR3 region: CASSLYGQTDTQYF. For the CDR3, the DNA is TGTGCCAGCAGCTTATATGGTCAAACAGATACGCAGTATTTT. V gene TRBV7-3 combines with J gene TRBJ2-3; unclear D gene. Germline V CDR1 and CDR2: SGHTA, FQGTGA. The CDR3 loop spans 14 amino acids. Deletions cut 2 bases from V and 3 bases from J, with 9 bases between.

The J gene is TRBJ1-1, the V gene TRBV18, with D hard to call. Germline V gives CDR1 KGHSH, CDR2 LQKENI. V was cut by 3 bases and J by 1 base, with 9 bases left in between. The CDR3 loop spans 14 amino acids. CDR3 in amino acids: CASSPDRKNTEAFF. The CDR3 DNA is TGTGCCAGCTCACCGGACCGAAAGAACACTGAAGCTTTCTTT.

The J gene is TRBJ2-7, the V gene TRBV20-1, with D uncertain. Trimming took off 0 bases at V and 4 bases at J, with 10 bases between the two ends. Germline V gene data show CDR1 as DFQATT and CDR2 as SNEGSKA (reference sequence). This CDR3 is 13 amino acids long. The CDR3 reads CSARDSSGYEQYF. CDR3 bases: TGCAGTGCTAGAGATTCGTCTGGTTACGAGCAGTACTTC.